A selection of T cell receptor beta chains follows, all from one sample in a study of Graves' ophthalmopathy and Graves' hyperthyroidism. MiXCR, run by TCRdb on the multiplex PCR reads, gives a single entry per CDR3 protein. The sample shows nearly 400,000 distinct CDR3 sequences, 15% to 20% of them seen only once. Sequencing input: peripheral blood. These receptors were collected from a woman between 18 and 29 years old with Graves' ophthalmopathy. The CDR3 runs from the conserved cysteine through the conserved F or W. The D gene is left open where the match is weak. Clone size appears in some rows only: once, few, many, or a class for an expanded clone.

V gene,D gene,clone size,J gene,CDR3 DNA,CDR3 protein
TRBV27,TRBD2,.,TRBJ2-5,TGTGCCAGCAGTCCCGGGACTACGACCCAGACCCAGTACTTC,CASSPGTTTQTQYF
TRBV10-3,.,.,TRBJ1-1,TGTGCCATCAGAGATTGGACAGCGAACACTGAAGCTTTCTTT,CAIRDWTANTEAFF
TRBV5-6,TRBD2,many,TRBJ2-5,TGTGCCAGCAGCACCCCCGGGAGGAACCAAGAGACCCAGTACTTC,CASSTPGRNQETQYF
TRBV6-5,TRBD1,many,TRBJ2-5,TGTGCCAGCAGTTACGCTTTGTCAGGGACAGGGAAGACCCAGTACTTC,CASSYALSGTGKTQYF
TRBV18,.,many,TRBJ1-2,TGTGCCAGCTCACCCGACGGGGGAACCTATGGCTACACCTTC,CASSPDGGTYGYTF
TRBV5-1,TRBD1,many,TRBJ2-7,TGCGCCAGCAGCCTCCGGACAGGGGCCGGGGACTACGAGCAGTACTTC,CASSLRTGAGDYEQYF
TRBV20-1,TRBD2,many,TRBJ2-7,TGCAGTGGGGGGACTAGCGGCCCCTACGAGCAGTACTTC,CSGGTSGPYEQYF
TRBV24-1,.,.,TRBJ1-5,TGTGCCACCAGTGACCCCGCTATAGGGAGTCAGCCCCAGCATTTT,CATSDPAIGSQPQHF
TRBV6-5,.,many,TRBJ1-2,TGTGCCAGCAGTTACCCCAGGGACATAGGCTACACCTTC,CASSYPRDIGYTF
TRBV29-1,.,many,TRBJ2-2,TGCAGCGTTGAATTCGGACACCTTAACACCGGGGAGCTGTTTTTT,CSVEFGHLNTGELFF
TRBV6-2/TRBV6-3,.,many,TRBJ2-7,TGTGCCAGCAGTTACCAGGGGGGCCTGAGCGAGCAGTACTTC,CASSYQGGLSEQYF